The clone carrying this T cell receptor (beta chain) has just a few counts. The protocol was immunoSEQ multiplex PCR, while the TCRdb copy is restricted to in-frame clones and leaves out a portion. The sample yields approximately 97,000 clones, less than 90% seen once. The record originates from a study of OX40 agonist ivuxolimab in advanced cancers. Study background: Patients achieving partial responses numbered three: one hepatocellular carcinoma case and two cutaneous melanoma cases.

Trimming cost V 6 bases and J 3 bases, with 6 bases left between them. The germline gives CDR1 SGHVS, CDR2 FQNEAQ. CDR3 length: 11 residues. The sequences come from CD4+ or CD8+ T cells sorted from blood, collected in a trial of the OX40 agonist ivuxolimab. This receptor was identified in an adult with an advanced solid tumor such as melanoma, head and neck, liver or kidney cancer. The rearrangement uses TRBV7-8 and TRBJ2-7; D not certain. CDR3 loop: CASRDNYEQYF. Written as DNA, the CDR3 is TGTGCCAGCAGAGATAACTACGAGCAGTACTTC.